This T cell receptor (beta chain) comes out of a study of T cell repertoires in cytomegalovirus infection (dated by TCRdb to the late 2010s). For context, the study as a whole: Recently identified HLA-C-restricted CMV epitopes, whose presentation resists viral immunomodulation, were targeted by peptide stimulations together with well-studied HLA-B-restricted epitopes. Donor HLA type was relevant to the analysis, as public TCR beta signatures indicated carriage of CMV infection together with the matching HLA type. On the study overall, not on this receptor specifically: In both this cohort and an independent roughly 330-donor cohort, the cumulative frequency of public TCR beta family members distinguished carriers of CMV infection plus the relevant HLA type. In the ex vivo response, HLA-C-restricted CMV-specific TCR beta clonotypes were dominant, and in two of eight donors the single most frequent clonotype came from this HLA-C-restricted group.

As concerns this clonotype: The specificity of this receptor is unknown. One base away there is no much larger clone; base qualities are not given.

The run used an Illumina HiSeq 1500. TCRdb trimmed public reads at Q25 via fastp, called clones via MiXCR and kept in-frame beta chains. Rows with one shared CDR3 protein collapse into an entry with the most common genes and DNA. The sample data list roughly 100,000 distinct CDR3 sequences, and 35% to 50% of these were observed just once. The ten largest clones capture approximately 74% of the sample. V sheds 5 bases and J sheds 7 bases, leaving 14 bases between their ends. The CDR3 holds 14 amino acids from the cysteine to the phenylalanine. Only the CDR3 portion is preserved as DNA: 42 bases, with reading frame beginning at the first base. In the paper's terms, the treatment or condition label means: in vitro stimulation with specific CMV peptide epitopes to enrich CMV-specific T cells.

The V gene is TRBV12-3 or TRBV12-4 and the J gene is TRBJ2-2; no D gene is confidently identified. The sample in question was CD8+ T cells from cultured PBMCs, obtained from culture after CMV antigen stimulation. This TCR came from a human donor in good health (CMV status not recorded). Some clones in this sample may be carry-over from other donors' samples. The CDR3 protein sequence reads: CASSPVSSSGELFF. The sequenced DNA is TGTGCCAGCAGTCCGGTGTCCAGTAGCGGGGAGCTGTTTTTT.